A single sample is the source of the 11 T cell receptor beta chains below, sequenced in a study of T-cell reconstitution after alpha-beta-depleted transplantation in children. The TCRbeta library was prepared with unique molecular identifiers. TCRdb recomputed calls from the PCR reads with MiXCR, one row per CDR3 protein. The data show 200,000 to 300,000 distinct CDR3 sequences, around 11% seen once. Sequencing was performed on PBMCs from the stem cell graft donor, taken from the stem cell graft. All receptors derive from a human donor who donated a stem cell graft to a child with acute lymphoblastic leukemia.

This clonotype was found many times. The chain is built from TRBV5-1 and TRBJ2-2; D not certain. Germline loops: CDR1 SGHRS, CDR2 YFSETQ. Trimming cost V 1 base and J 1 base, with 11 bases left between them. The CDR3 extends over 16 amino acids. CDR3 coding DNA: TGCGCCAGCAGCTTGCTAAAAGGGCGGAACACCGGGGAGCTGTTTTTT. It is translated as CASSLLKGRNTGELFF.

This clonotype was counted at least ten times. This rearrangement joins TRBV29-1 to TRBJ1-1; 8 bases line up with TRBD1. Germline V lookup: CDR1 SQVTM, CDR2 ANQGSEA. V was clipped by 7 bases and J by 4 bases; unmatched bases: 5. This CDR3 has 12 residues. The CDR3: CSARTGGTEAFF. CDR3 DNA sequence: TGCAGCGCACGTACAGGGGGCACTGAAGCTTTCTTT.

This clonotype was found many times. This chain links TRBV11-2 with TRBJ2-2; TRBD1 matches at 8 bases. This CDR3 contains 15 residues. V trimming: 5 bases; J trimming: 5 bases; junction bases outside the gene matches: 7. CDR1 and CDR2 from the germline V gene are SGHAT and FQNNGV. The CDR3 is CASSTLDRATGELFF. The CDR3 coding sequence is TGTGCCAGCAGCACCCTGGACAGGGCGACCGGGGAGCTGTTTTTT.

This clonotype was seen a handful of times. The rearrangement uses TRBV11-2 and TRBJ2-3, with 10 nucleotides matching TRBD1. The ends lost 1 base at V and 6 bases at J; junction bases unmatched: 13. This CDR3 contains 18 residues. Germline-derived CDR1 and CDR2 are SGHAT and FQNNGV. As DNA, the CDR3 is TGTGCCAGCAGCTTAGGGGGACAGGGGATGGGGTTCGGGGATACGCAGTATTTT. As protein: CASSLGGQGMGFGDTQYF.

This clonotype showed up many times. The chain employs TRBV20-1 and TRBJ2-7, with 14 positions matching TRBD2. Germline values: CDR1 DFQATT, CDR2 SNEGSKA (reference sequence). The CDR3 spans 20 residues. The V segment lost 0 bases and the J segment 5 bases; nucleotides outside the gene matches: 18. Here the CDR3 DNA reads TGCAGTGCTAGAGAGTTCCCCCCGGGACTAGCGGGGGCCGGGATCAACGAGCAGTACTTC. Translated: CSAREFPPGLAGAGINEQYF.

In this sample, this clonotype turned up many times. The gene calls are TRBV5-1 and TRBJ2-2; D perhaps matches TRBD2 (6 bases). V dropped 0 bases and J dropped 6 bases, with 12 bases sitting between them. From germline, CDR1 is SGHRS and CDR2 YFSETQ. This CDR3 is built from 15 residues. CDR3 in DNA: TGCGCCAGCAGCTTGGCTGTGGGGAGGCCCGGGGAGCTGTTTTTT. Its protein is CASSLAVGRPGELFF. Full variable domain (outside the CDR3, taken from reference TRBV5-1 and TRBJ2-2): KAGVTQTPRYLIKTRGQQVTLSCSPISGHRSVSWYQQTPGQGLQFLFEYFSETQRNKGNFPGRFSGRQFSNSRSEMNVSTLELGDSALYLCASSLAVGRPGELFFGEGSRLTVL.

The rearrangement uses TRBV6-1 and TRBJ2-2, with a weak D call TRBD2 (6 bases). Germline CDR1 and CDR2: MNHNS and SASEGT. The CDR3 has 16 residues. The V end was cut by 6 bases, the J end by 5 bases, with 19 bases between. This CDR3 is CASSRGEMGYTGELFF. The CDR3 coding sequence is TGTGCCAGCAGCCGCGGGGAGATGGGATATACCGGGGAGCTGTTTTTT.

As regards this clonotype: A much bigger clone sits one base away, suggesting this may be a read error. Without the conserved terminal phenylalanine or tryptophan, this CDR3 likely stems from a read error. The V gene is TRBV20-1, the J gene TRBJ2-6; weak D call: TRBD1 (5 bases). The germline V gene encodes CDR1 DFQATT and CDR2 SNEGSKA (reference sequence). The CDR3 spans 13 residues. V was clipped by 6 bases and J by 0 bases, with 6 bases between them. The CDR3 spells CSAGRSGANVLTL. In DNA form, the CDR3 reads TGCAGTGCGGGGCGCTCTGGGGCCAACGTCCTGACTTTG.

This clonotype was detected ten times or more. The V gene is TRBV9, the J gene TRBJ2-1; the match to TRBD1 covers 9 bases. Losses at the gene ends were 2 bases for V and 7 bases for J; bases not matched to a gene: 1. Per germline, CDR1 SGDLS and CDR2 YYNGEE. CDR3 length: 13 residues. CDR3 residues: CASSVGTGNEQFF. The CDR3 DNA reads TGTGCCAGCAGCGTTGGGACAGGGAATGAGCAGTTCTTC.

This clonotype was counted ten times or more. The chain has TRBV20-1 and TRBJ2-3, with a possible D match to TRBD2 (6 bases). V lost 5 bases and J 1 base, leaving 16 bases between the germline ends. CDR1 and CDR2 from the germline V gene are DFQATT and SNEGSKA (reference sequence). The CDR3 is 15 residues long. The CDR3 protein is CSAGPGSWGTDTQYF. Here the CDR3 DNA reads TGCAGTGCTGGCCCCGGGAGTTGGGGCACAGATACGCAGTATTTT.

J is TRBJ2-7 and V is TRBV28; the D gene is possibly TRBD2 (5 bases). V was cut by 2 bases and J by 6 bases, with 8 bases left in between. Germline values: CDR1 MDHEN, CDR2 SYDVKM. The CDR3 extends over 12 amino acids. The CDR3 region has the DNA TGTGCCAGCAGTTTAAGAGGGCTCGAGCAGTACTTC. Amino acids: CASSLRGLEQYF.